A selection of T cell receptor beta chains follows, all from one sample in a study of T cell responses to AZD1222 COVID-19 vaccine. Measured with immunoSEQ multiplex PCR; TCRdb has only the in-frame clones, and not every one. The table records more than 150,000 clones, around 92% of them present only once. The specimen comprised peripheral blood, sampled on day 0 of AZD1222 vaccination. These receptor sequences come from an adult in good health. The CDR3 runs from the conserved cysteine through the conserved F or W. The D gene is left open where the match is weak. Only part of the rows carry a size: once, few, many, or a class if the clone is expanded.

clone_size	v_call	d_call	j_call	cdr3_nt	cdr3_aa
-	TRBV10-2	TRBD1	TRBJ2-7	TGCGCCACCTCGGGACAGGACTCCTACGAGCAGTACTTC	CATSGQDSYEQYF
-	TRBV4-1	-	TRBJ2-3	TGCGCCAGCAGCCCCGACAACTTAGGGGTAGATACGCAGTATTTT	CASSPDNLGVDTQYF
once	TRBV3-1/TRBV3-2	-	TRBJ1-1	TGTGCCAGCAGCCGAGTCAGGGATTTCACTGAAGCTTTCTTT	CASSRVRDFTEAFF
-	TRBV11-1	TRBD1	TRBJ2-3	TGTGCCAGCAGCTTAGTCCAGGGGGTTTCAGATACGCAGTATTTT	CASSLVQGVSDTQYF
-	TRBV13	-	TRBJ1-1	TGTGCCAGCAGCTCAACAGGCATGAACACTGAAGCTTTCTTT	CASSSTGMNTEAFF
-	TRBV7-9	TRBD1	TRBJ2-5	TGTGCCAGCAGCTTAACAGGGGGCTTAGAGACCCAGTACTTC	CASSLTGGLETQYF
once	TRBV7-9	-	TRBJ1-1	TGTGCCAGCAGCGAAGGGACCAACACTGAAGCTTTCTTT	CASSEGTNTEAFF
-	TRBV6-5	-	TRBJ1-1	TGTGCCAGCAGTTATGACGGCATGAACACTGAAGCTTTCTTT	CASSYDGMNTEAFF
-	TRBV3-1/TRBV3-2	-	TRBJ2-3	TGTGCCAGCAGCCAAGAAGGGCTAGAAGGAGATACGCAGTATTTT	CASSQEGLEGDTQYF
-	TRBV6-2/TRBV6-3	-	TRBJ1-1	TGTGCCAGCAGTTACAAGAACACTGAAGCTTTCTTT	CASSYKNTEAFF
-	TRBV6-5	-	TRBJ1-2	TGTGCCACCGTCTTTAGGCCTGACGGTTACTATGGCTACACCTTC	CATVFRPDGYYGYTF
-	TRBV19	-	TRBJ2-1	TGTGCCAGTAGTATCGGGGTCTCCTACAATAAGCAGTTCTTC	CASSIGVSYNKQFF
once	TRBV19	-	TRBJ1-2	TGTGCCAGTAGTAGGCCGACCTTCTATGGCTACACCTTC	CASSRPTFYGYTF
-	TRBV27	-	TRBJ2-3	TGTGCCAGCAGCCTAGGGTTGACCGGGTCGGGTGACACAGATACGCAGTATTTT	CASSLGLTGSGDTDTQYF
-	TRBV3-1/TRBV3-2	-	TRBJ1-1	TGTGCCAGCAGCCAAGATGTCCGGACTGAAGCTTTCTTT	CASSQDVRTEAFF
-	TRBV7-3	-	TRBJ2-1	TGTGCCAGCAGCTACGGACTTGACAATGAGCAGTTCTTC	CASSYGLDNEQFF
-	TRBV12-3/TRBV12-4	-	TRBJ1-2	TGTGCCAGCAGTGATTCACGAAACTATGGCTACACCTTC	CASSDSRNYGYTF
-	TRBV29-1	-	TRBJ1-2	TGCAGCGTTGAAGATCTTCGGGGCTACACCTTC	CSVEDLRGYTF
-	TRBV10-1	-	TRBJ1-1	TGCGCCAGCAGACCCCTGACAGACCCGAACACTGAAGCTTTCTTT	CASRPLTDPNTEAFF
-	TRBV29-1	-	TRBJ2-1	TGCAGCGTTGAGCGGGTTCGGTTGGATGAGCAGTTCTTC	CSVERVRLDEQFF
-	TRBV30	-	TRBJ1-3	TGTGCCTGGAGTTTAGGTGGAAACACCATATATTTT	CAWSLGGNTIYF
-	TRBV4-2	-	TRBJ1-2	TGTGCCAGCAGCCAACTACCGGCGGAGGGCTACACCTTC	CASSQLPAEGYTF
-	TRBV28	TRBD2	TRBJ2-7	TGTGCCAGCAGCTCGGGAGGTGACGACAGATACTCCTACGAGCAGTACTTC	CASSSGGDDRYSYEQYF
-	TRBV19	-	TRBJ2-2	TGTGCCAGTAGATCAGGGGAGCTGTTTTTT	CASRSGELFF
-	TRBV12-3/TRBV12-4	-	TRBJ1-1	TGTGCCAGCAGTTTCGAGGGAGGGACTGAAGCTTTCTTT	CASSFEGGTEAFF
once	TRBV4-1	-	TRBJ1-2	TGCGCCAGCAGCCAAGCCGGGATCTATGGCTACACCTTC	CASSQAGIYGYTF
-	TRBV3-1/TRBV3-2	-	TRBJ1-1	TGTGCCAGCAGCCATGCCCTGGGCAGCGTGGCTGCTGAAGCTTTCTTT	CASSHALGSVAAEAFF
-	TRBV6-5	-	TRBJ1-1	TGTGCCAGCAGAAGACAGGACATGAACACTGAAGCTTTCTTT	CASRRQDMNTEAFF
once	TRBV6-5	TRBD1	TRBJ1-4	TGTGCCAGCAGTACAACCGGGACAGGTGAAAAACTGTTTTTT	CASSTTGTGEKLFF
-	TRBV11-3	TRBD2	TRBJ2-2	TGTGCCAGCAGCTTAGCGGGGGGCACCGGGGAGCTGTTTTTT	CASSLAGGTGELFF
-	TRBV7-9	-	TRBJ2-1	TGTGCCAGCAGCTTATCCTCTGGGGATGAGCAGTTCTTC	CASSLSSGDEQFF
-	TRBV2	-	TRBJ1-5	TGTGCCAGCAGTGGGGACGAAGGGCCCCAGCATTTT	CASSGDEGPQHF
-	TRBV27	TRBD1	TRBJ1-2	TGTGCCAGCAGATTACTGACAGGGGAGGCTGGCTACACCTTC	CASRLLTGEAGYTF
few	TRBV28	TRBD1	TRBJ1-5	TGTGCCAGCAGCCACAGGGGTGGGGGCAATCAGCCCCAGCATTTT	CASSHRGGGNQPQHF
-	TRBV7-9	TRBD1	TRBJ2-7	TGTGCCAGCAGCGCGGACAGGGGGCTAGAAGAGCAGTACTTC	CASSADRGLEEQYF
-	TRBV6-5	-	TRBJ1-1	TGTGCCAGCACCATAGGGGCTGAAGCTTTCTTT	CASTIGAEAFF
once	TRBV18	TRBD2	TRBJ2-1	TGTGCCAGCTCACCGACTAGCGGGAGGTCGGGGGGCGATGAGCAGTTCTTC	CASSPTSGRSGGDEQFF
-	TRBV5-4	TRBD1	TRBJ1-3	TGTGCCAGCAGCTGGGGGACAGGGGCTGGAAACACCATATATTTT	CASSWGTGAGNTIYF
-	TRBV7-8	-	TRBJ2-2	TGTGCCAGCAGCTTAGATCCAGGGGTGGGCAGGGAGCTGTTTTTT	CASSLDPGVGRELFF
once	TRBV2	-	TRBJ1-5	TGTGCCAGCAGTGTATCCGGGGAGTTCGGTCAGCCCCAGCATTTT	CASSVSGEFGQPQHF
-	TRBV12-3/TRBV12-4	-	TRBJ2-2	TGTGCCAGCAGTTTCAGAGTGGCCGGGGAGCTGTTTTTT	CASSFRVAGELFF
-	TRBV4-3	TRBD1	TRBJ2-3	TGCGCCAGCAGCCAGGACAGGGGTGTAGGCACAGATACGCAGTATTTT	CASSQDRGVGTDTQYF
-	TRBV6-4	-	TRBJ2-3	TGTGCCAGCAGTGACTCCTCCGCGGGAGGGGACAGGGATACGCAGTATTTT	CASSDSSAGGDRDTQYF
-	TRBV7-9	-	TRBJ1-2	TGTGCCAGCAGCCGCCCCACAGGGCATGGCTACACCTTC	CASSRPTGHGYTF
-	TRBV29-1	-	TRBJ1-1	TGCAGCGTGAAACAGGCACTCATGAACACTGAAGCTTTCTTT	CSVKQALMNTEAFF
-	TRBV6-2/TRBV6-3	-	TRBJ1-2	TGTGCCAGCAGTTCGGGGGTCAACTATGGCTACACCTTC	CASSSGVNYGYTF
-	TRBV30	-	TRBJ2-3	TGTGCCTGGAGTAGGGGGACCAACACAGATACGCAGTATTTT	CAWSRGTNTDTQYF
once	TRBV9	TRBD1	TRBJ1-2	TGTGCCAGCAGCCCCGGGACAGGGATGCCTAACTATGGCTACACCTTC	CASSPGTGMPNYGYTF
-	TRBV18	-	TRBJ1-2	TGTGCCAGCTCACCGCCTACGGGGGCTAACTATGGCTACACCTTC	CASSPPTGANYGYTF
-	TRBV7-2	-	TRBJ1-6	TGTGCCAGCAGCTTAGGGGTCAGGCAGAATTCACCCCTCCACTTT	CASSLGVRQNSPLHF
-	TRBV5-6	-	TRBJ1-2	TGTGCCAGCAGCGCCATGGGGATCTATGGCTACACCTTC	CASSAMGIYGYTF
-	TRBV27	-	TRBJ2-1	TGTGCCAGCAGTTTCGGGACTTCCTACAATGAGCAGTTCTTC	CASSFGTSYNEQFF
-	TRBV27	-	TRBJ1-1	TGTGCCAGCAGTGCGAGATCTGCCACTGAAGCTTTCTTT	CASSARSATEAFF
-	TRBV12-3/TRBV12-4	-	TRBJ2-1	TGTGCCAGCAGTCCCTTGTACAATGAGCAGTTCTTC	CASSPLYNEQFF
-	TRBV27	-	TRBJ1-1	TGTGCCAGCAGTTCAACAGGGTTTATGAACACTGAAGCTTTCTTT	CASSSTGFMNTEAFF
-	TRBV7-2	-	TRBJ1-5	TGTGCCAGCAGCCCACAGGGAGTCAATCAGCCCCAGCATTTT	CASSPQGVNQPQHF
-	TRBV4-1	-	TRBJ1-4	TGCGCCAGCAGCCTCAGAGAAAATGAAAAACTGTTTTTT	CASSLRENEKLFF
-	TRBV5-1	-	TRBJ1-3	TGCGCCAGCAGCTCGGGGTCCCCCTCTGGAAACACCATATATTTT	CASSSGSPSGNTIYF
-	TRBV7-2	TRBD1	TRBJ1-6	TGTGCCAGCAGCTCGGACAGGGGCAGTATTTTCCACTTT	CASSSDRGSIFHF
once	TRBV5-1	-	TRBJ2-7	TGCGCCAGCAGCTTGGTTCGGGACGCAGTCTACGAGCAGTACTTC	CASSLVRDAVYEQYF